The source of this T cell receptor beta chain is a study of early T cells in non-severe SARS-CoV-2 infection. As for the study in general: The study sequenced bulk RNA from unsorted whole blood, with chains unpaired.

The library protocol tagged individual cDNA molecules with unique molecular identifiers. TCRdb fed the 5' RACE reads into MiXCR, producing one record per CDR3 protein. The sample comprises fewer than 60,000 distinct CDR3 sequences, about 4.2% of which are singletons, and 5% to 6.5% rests with the top ten. Germline CDR1 reads SGHRS; CDR2 reads YFSETQ. This CDR3 region has 12 residues. Study findings and constraints: The study's VDJdb matching favored anti-spike CD8 responses and missed private and CD4 specificities.

This clonotype was seen at least ten times. No antigen is known for it. The receptor comes from an adult who was a healthcare worker with PCR-confirmed SARS-CoV-2 infection or an uninfected control (not recorded which). The chain links TRBV5-1 to TRBJ2-7, with D possibly being TRBD2 (6 bases). The specimen sequenced was whole blood. The CDR3 nucleotides are TGCGCTTGGAGGGAGCCTACCTACGAGCAGTACTTC. Its protein product is CAWREPTYEQYF.